This T cell receptor beta chain is drawn from a study of OX40 agonist ivuxolimab in advanced cancers. Profiling relied on immunoSEQ multiplex PCR, and the TCRdb table lists in-frame clones only, not all of them. Of approximately 19,000 clones in the sample, around 84% are singletons; the top ten hold around 15%. Trimming removed 6 bases from V and 3 bases from J; junction bases left unmatched: 9. CDR1 is LNHDA, CDR2 SQIVND, per germline (reference sequence). CDR3 length equals 15 residues. In this sample, this clone turned up once. The gene calls are TRBV19 and TRBJ2-3, with 7 positions matching TRBD1. The input for sequencing was CD4+ or CD8+ T cells sorted from blood, taken in a trial of the OX40 agonist ivuxolimab. This receptor was taken from an adult with an advanced solid tumor such as melanoma, head and neck, liver or kidney cancer. CDR3 in DNA: TGTGCCAGTAGCGGGGACAGTTCCGGGACAGATACGCAGTATTTT. Protein product: CASSGDSSGTDTQYF.